The rows below give T cell receptor beta chains drawn from one sample of a study of blood T cell repertoires in COVID-19. TCRdb keeps only in-frame clones here, not all; method: immunoSEQ multiplex PCR. In the table there are under 350,000 clones, 85% to 90% of which are singletons. Source material: peripheral blood. The receptors derive from a human donor in a cohort sampled during active COVID-19. Both conserved end residues are trimmed from each CDR3. The D gene is left open where the match is weak.

j_gene | v_gene | d_gene | CDR3aa
TRBJ1-6 | TRBV30 | TRBD1 | AWAGTGNSPLH
TRBJ1-5 | TRBV27 | . | ASKGTNRGNQPQH
TRBJ1-3 | TRBV5-1 | . | ASSLEGNGNTIY
TRBJ2-2 | TRBV3-1/TRBV3-2 | TRBD2 | ASSHSSGRAPGELF
TRBJ2-7 | TRBV19 | . | ASSNVGRHPYEQY
TRBJ2-3 | TRBV9 | TRBD2 | ASSPGLAGGPKDTQY
TRBJ2-3 | TRBV7-3 | TRBD2 | ASSSLAGGPADTQY
TRBJ2-1 | TRBV10-1 | TRBD2 | ASSPGLGNEQF
TRBJ2-7 | TRBV28 | TRBD2 | AIVAGSSYEQY
TRBJ2-7 | TRBV3-1/TRBV3-2 | TRBD2 | ASSQLTSGRDYEQY